What follows describes a single TCR beta chain. It lacks a known antigen. There are no base qualities to consult, and no much larger clone falls within one base. Using the deep immunoSEQ assay, TCR CDR3 regions were amplified from genomic DNA by multiplex PCR. Genomic DNA extracted from each cell subset was distributed evenly over all wells of several immunoSEQ 96-well plates, and each plate served as one replicate. For sorted subsets, 150 to 250 ng genomic DNA, equal to about 30,000 T cell genomes, was loaded into each replicate PCR. Purified libraries were measured with a Qubit 3.0 fluorometer, size-checked on a Bioanalyzer 2100, and measured again with the KAPA Library Quantification kit. Each immunoSEQ 96-well plate was sequenced on its own single-read 150-cycle Illumina NextSeq 550 flow cell. The authors' analysis ran thus. Because the immunoSEQ output included only junctional sequences and no quality scores, the filtering could not be the same as the filtering used for full-length reads. Sequences were annotated with PyIR, a Python wrapper for IgBLAST v1.9, using IMGT germline references to assign V/J genes and CDR3. Reads were removed for weak V/J assignments (E-value above 1e-6), missing CDR3, stop codons, out-of-frame junctions, or ambiguous translated residues. V3J clonotypes were defined as sequences sharing the same inferred V gene, J gene, and CDR3 amino acid sequence. The percentage overlap between two repertoires was calculated by dividing the number of shared unique clonotypes by the size of the smaller repertoire. Repertoire richness was assessed with RTK rarefaction, the Chao1 estimator, and Recon v2.1 estimates of unobserved clonotypes. OLGA was used to compute generation probabilities for all TCRbeta clonotypes that the gDNA method yielded from several donors. TCRdb carries this immuneACCESS record with in-frame sequences only. Its versions omit some clonotypes, under half of them owing to an unresolved V gene in the studies checked, with the rest unexplained. The V and J calls and clone size were taken over from that table, and D and trimming were inferred from the DNA. This sample comprises approximately 2.5 million clones, under 95% of them detected only once. The ten biggest clones cover about 0.39% of the sample.

This record belongs to a study of shared clonotypes between healthy human individuals (dated by TCRdb to about 2020). Notes on the research overall: The cohort included three men and a couple of women between 18 and 49 years of age. For each donor, CD4 naive and CD4 memory were each given three plates, CD8 naive was given two plates, and CD8 memory was given one plate. To estimate repertoire size and how much clonotype sharing occurs between individuals, the study deeply sequenced the blood TCR repertoires of 5 or 6 healthy adults. Different laboratories and diverse techniques were used to prepare libraries and sequence TCR repertoires, to increase sequencing depth and limit assay-specific biases. Each donor's leukapheresis produced roughly between about 0.85 and 10 billion PBMCs.

What the work shows at the level of the full study, not this receptor alone: Approximately 5% of naive CD4, 3.5% of naive CD8, roughly 2.5% of memory CD4, and approximately 0.4% of memory CD8 clonotypes were shared across a handful of donors. Compared with non-shared clonotypes, clonotypes shared by all four sorted-subset donors had higher generation probabilities. Estimated clonotype richness was generally larger for naive than for memory subsets. The genetic and exposure-history diversity represented was limited by the small number of donors. Based on pairwise subsampling, the degree of clonotype sharing among donors was expected to be affected by sequencing depth. Even with the large sequencing depth, rarefaction of the sorted-subset datasets indicated that sequencing was incomplete. Only blood was sampled, and tissue TCR repertoires likely differ from those in blood.

The CDR3 goes from the cysteine to the phenylalanine over 17 residues. Only the CDR3 DNA is retained, 51 bases long and in frame from the first base. Based on the germline V gene, the CDR1 and CDR2 sequences are MDHEN and SYDVKM. V is cut by 4 bases and J by 1 base, and the space between the germline ends is 19 bases. Healthy HIV-negative adults with no recently reported acute infections or vaccinations were included as donors. All donors were Caucasian adults living in Nashville, Tennessee, USA. CD4+ T cells were enriched by magnetic negative selection; naive cells were then positively selected on CD45RA, and the negative fraction formed the memory subset. Blood was obtained by leukapheresis, after which PBMCs were separated by Ficoll-Histopaque density gradient centrifugation and cryopreserved in liquid nitrogen vapor phase. Analytical flow cytometry was used to check the purity and quantity of every magnetically sorted T cell population. From each sorted fraction, genomic DNA was isolated and quantified by UV absorbance on a Nanodrop 2000c.

The sample was naive CD4+ T cells from PBMCs. According to the study, the label for this sample's cell subset or site signals: CD45RA+ positively selected. The clonotype originates from a man aged 18 to 29 in good health. Some clones in this sample may be carry-over from other donors' samples. The chain was built from TRBV28 and TRBJ1-1, and possibly TRBD1, on 6 matching bases. The CDR3 protein sequence reads: CASSSPRPGAGNTEAFF. The bases read TGTGCCAGCAGTTCCCCACGGCCGGGGGCAGGGAACACTGAAGCTTTCTTT. The full variable domain, with segments outside the CDR3 supplied by the reference TRBV28 and TRBJ1-1 proteins, appears as DVKVTQSSRYLVKRTGEKVFLECVQDMDHENMFWYRQDPGLGLRLIYFSYDVKMKEKGDIPEGYSVSREKKERFSLILESASTNQTSMYLCASSSPRPGAGNTEAFFGQGTRLTVV.